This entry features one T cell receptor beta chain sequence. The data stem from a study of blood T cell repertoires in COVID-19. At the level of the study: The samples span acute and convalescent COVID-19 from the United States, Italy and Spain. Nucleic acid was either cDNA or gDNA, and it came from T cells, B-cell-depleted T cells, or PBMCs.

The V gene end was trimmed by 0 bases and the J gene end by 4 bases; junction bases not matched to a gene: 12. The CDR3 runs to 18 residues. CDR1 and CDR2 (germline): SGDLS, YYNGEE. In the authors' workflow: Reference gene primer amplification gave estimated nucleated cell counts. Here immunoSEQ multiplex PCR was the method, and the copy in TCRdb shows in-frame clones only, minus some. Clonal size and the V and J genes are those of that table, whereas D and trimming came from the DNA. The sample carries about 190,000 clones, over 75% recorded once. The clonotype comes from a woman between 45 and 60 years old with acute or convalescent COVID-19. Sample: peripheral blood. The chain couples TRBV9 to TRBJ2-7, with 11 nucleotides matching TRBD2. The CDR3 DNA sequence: TGTGCCAGCAGCGTAGCCTCCCCTAGCGGGGGGCCCTTTTACGAGCAGTACTTC. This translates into CASSVASPSGGPFYEQYF.